This is a list of T cell receptor beta chains from one sample in a study of cytomegalovirus exposure and HLA in healthy donors. The protocol was immunoSEQ multiplex PCR, while the TCRdb copy is restricted to in-frame clones and leaves out a portion. Of 120,000 or so clones listed, roughly 80% are singletons. The sample was PBMCs. The receptors shown here come from a woman aged 18-29 years in good health and CMV-seronegative. Each CDR3 is given with its conserved first and last residue. Fields, in order: D gene, V gene, clone size, J gene, CDR3 protein, CDR3 DNA. A D gene is named only where the DNA matches it firmly. Part of the rows lack a size; the others show once, few, many or a class for expanded clones.

TRBD1	TRBV5-1	NA	TRBJ2-6	CASSLVGTGGSGANGLTF	TGCGCCAGCAGCTTGGTTGGGACAGGGGGCTCTGGGGCCAACGGCCTGACTTTC
TRBD2	TRBV4-3	NA	TRBJ2-7	CASSQGWGLGAGGQGEQYF	TGCGCCAGCAGCCAAGGTTGGGGGCTGGGAGCGGGGGGGCAAGGCGAGCAGTACTTC
TRBD1	TRBV18	NA	TRBJ2-5	CARQILQGATQETQYF	TGTGCCAGGCAAATCCTACAGGGGGCAACCCAAGAGACCCAGTACTTC
TRBD2	TRBV7-2	once	TRBJ2-3	CASSLRTSGGTSSTDTQYF	TGTGCCAGCAGCCTCCGGACTAGCGGGGGGACGTCTAGCACAGATACGCAGTATTTT
NA	TRBV4-3	NA	TRBJ1-1	CASSQGSGGLNTEAFF	TGCGCCAGCAGCCAGGGCTCGGGGGGATTGAACACTGAAGCTTTCTTT
NA	TRBV5-4	NA	TRBJ2-6	CASSLPWQTHSGANGLTF	TGTGCCAGCAGCTTGCCGTGGCAGACTCACTCTGGGGCCAACGGCCTGACTTTC
NA	TRBV10-3	NA	TRBJ1-4	CAISQGINEKLFF	TGTGCCATCAGTCAGGGGATTAATGAAAAACTGTTTTTT
NA	TRBV5-1	few	TRBJ2-7	CASSPGVTEFYEQYF	TGCGCCAGCAGCCCGGGCGTGACAGAGTTCTACGAGCAGTACTTC
NA	TRBV6-1	NA	TRBJ2-2	CASSAGQSTGELFF	TGTGCCAGCAGCGCCGGACAGAGCACCGGGGAGCTGTTTTTT
NA	TRBV27	few	TRBJ2-7	CASSLSPGHSYEQYF	TGTGCCAGCAGTTTATCCCCAGGACACTCCTACGAGCAGTACTTC
NA	TRBV5-4	once	TRBJ1-2	CASSLASGGYTF	TGTGCCAGCAGCTTGGCATCGGGTGGCTACACCTTC
NA	TRBV6-5	NA	TRBJ2-7	CASSYEGRVPYEQYF	TGTGCCAGCAGTTACGAGGGAAGGGTCCCCTACGAGCAGTACTTC
TRBD2	TRBV5-1	NA	TRBJ2-5	CASSLAGLAGETQYF	TGCGCCAGCAGCTTGGCGGGACTAGCGGGAGAGACCCAGTACTTC
NA	TRBV18	NA	TRBJ2-6	CASSLTVPSGANVLTF	TGTGCCAGCTCACTCACGGTCCCTTCTGGGGCCAACGTCCTGACTTTC
NA	TRBV4-1	NA	TRBJ1-1	CASSQDLGGFDTEAFF	TGCGCCAGCAGCCAAGATCTGGGGGGGTTTGACACTGAAGCTTTCTTT
NA	TRBV6-5	NA	TRBJ2-6	CASSYSLGANVLTF	TGTGCCAGCAGTTACTCCCTCGGGGCCAACGTCCTGACTTTC
TRBD2	TRBV2	NA	TRBJ2-2	CASSDPVSSGADTGELFF	TGTGCCAGCAGTGATCCTGTTTCGAGCGGGGCGGACACCGGGGAGCTGTTTTTT
TRBD1	TRBV2	NA	TRBJ1-3	CASSTGVNSGNTIYF	TGTGCCAGCAGTACAGGGGTGAACTCTGGAAACACCATATATTTT
NA	TRBV29-1	NA	TRBJ2-1	CSVTYLSSLYNEQFF	TGCAGCGTTACGTACCTCAGTTCGCTGTACAATGAGCAGTTCTTC
TRBD2	TRBV25-1	few	TRBJ2-7	CASSRLAGDEQYF	TGTGCCAGCAGTCGGCTAGCGGGAGACGAGCAGTACTTC
NA	TRBV6-1	NA	TRBJ2-5	CASSGRAEGAGTQYF	TGTGCCAGCAGCGGCCGGGCGGAGGGGGCGGGGACCCAGTACTTC
NA	TRBV27	NA	TRBJ1-2	CASRNSGANYGYTF	TGTGCCAGCAGAAACTCAGGGGCCAACTATGGCTACACCTTC
TRBD2	TRBV5-1	NA	TRBJ2-1	CASTSRTSAGGTEQFF	TGCGCCAGCACCTCCAGAACTAGCGCGGGAGGGACTGAGCAGTTCTTC
NA	TRBV7-9	NA	TRBJ1-5	CASSPTENQPQHF	TGTGCCAGCAGCCCTACGGAGAATCAGCCCCAGCATTTT
NA	TRBV27	once	TRBJ1-1	CASIPGTGGGAFF	TGTGCCAGCATTCCCGGGACTGGCGGGGGGGCTTTCTTT
NA	TRBV19	NA	TRBJ1-5	CATDAGRRGNQPQHF	TGTGCCACCGACGCAGGGCGTCGGGGCAATCAGCCCCAGCATTTT
TRBD1	TRBV28	NA	TRBJ1-1	CASSFGTANTEAFF	TGTGCCAGCAGTTTTGGGACAGCGAACACTGAAGCTTTCTTT
TRBD1	TRBV7-2	NA	TRBJ1-4	CASRTGGGGEKLFF	TGTGCCAGCAGAACAGGGGGAGGGGGGGAAAAACTGTTTTTT
TRBD2	TRBV27	few	TRBJ2-7	CASILRREGSYEQYF	TGTGCCAGCATCCTGAGGCGGGAGGGCTCCTACGAGCAGTACTTC